The next 25 T cell receptor beta chains were all read from a single sample in a study of T-cell reconstitution after alpha-beta-depleted transplantation in children. Library preparation (for TCRbeta) was performed with unique molecular identifiers. TCRdb ran MiXCR on the PCR reads and lists one entry per CDR3 protein. The sample yields fewer than 350,000 distinct CDR3 sequences, roughly 9.1% seen once. The sequencing here drew on PBMCs, taken before TCRalphabeta/CD19-depleted stem cell transplant. These receptors were taken from a boy under three years old with acute myeloid leukemia, due to receive a stem cell transplant.

This clonotype was seen at least ten times. The chain recombines TRBV20-1 with TRBJ2-7; D is unresolved. The V gene's germline CDR1 is DFQATT and CDR2 SNEGSKA (reference sequence). Between the trimmed V and J ends, which lost 5 bases and 7 bases, there was a span of 9 bases. The CDR3 runs to 10 residues. CDR3 nucleotide sequence: TGCAGTGCTTCCTTGGGAGAGCAGTACTTC. Its translation: CSASLGEQYF.

The chain has TRBV19 and TRBJ1-2; 8 bases agree with TRBD1. CDR3 size: 13 residues. The germline V gene encodes CDR1 LNHDA and CDR2 SQIVND (reference sequence). V shed 6 bases, J shed 5 bases, and the junction held 5 bases outside the gene matches. For the CDR3, the DNA is TGTGCCAGTAGCCAGGACAGGGCTTATGGCTACACCTTC. Translation: CASSQDRAYGYTF.

In this sample, this clonotype turned up many times. The V call is TRBV2, the J call TRBJ2-1; TRBD2 agrees at 7 bases. Germline lookup yields CDR1 SNHLY and CDR2 FYNNEI. Trimming cost V 3 bases and J 6 bases; bases outside gene matches: 11. The length of the CDR3 is 16 residues. The CDR3 loop is CASSDPGLVEGNEQFF. As DNA, the CDR3 is TGTGCCAGCAGTGACCCCGGACTAGTAGAGGGCAATGAGCAGTTCTTC.

Remarks on this clonotype: A clone one base away is much larger, so this may be a read error. The chain has TRBV4-3 and TRBJ2-1; 8 bases map to TRBD2. The germline CDR1 and CDR2 sequences are LGHNA and YSLEER. Trimming at V came to 1 base and at J to 7 bases, leaving 9 bases not matched to a gene. The CDR3 consists of 16 residues. For the CDR3, the DNA is TGCGCCAGCAGCCAAGGCCAGGTCACTAGCGGTAATGAGCAGTTCTTC. Translating it yields CASSQGQVTSGNEQFF.

The sample holds many counts of this clonotype. The rearrangement links TRBV6-5 to TRBJ2-1; TRBD2 aligns across 9 bases. CDR3 size: 16 residues. Trimming cost V 4 bases and J 8 bases; bases outside gene matches: 12. Germline CDR1 reads MNHEY; CDR2 reads SVGAGI. In DNA, the CDR3 is TGTGCCAGCAGTTCCCAGCGGGGGGTTCCTACGGATGAGCAGTTCTTC. Its protein product is CASSSQRGVPTDEQFF.

This clonotype turned up a few times. The gene calls are TRBV5-6 and TRBJ2-1; D is unclear. From germline, CDR1 is SGHDT and CDR2 YYEEEE. Trimming shortened V by 7 bases and J by 9 bases, and 11 bases separated the two germline ends. The CDR3 has 11 residues. The chain's CDR3 is CASSYWSEQFF. The CDR3 nucleotides are TGTGCCAGCTCCTACTGGAGTGAGCAGTTCTTC.

This clonotype came up many times. This chain uses TRBV7-2 with TRBJ1-6; no reliable D call. The V and J ends lost 3 bases and 1 base respectively, with 7 bases between them. The CDR3 is 15 amino acids. The V gene's germline CDR1 is SGHTA and CDR2 FQGNSA. The DNA of the CDR3 is TGTGCCAGCAGCTTGGTAGGGTCCTATAATTCACCCCTCCACTTT. Translated, it gives CASSLVGSYNSPLHF. The entire variable domain, with the rest obtained from reference TRBV7-2 and TRBJ1-6, is as follows: GAGVSQSPSNKVTEKGKDVELRCDPISGHTALYWYRQSLGQGLEFLIYFQGNSAPDKSGLPSDRFSAERTGGSVSTLTIQRTQQEDSAVYLCASSLVGSYNSPLHFGNGTRLTVT.

In its sample, this clonotype was seen many times. The genes are TRBV7-9 and TRBJ2-7, with a weak D call TRBD2 (5 bases). Deletions cut 6 bases from V and 2 bases from J, with 20 bases between. The CDR3 is 16 amino acids. Germline CDR1 and CDR2: SEHNR and FQNEAQ (reference sequence). Here the CDR3 reads CASSLRGGGRTYEQYF. DNA of the CDR3: TGTGCCAGCAGTCTACGGGGTGGCGGCCGGACCTACGAGCAGTACTTC.

This clonotype was counted at least ten times. The chain carries TRBV20-1 and TRBJ2-7, with D uncertain. Trimming stripped 5 bases from V and 4 bases from J, with 9 bases between. The CDR3 runs to 11 residues. Germline lookup yields CDR1 DFQATT and CDR2 SNEGSKA (reference sequence). In nucleotides, the CDR3 is TGCAGTGCTCCGGTCTTATACGAGCAGTACTTC. It encodes CSAPVLYEQYF.

This clonotype was observed at least ten times. V usage is TRBV20-1 and J usage is TRBJ1-1; D gene unclear. V was cut by 2 bases and J by 1 base, with 5 bases left in between. Germline V CDR1 and CDR2: DFQATT, SNEGSKA (reference sequence). The CDR3 runs to 12 residues. CDR3 in amino acids: CSARSGNTEAFF. The CDR3 nucleotides read TGCAGTGCTAGAAGCGGGAACACTGAAGCTTTCTTT.

This clonotype was seen ten or more times. The chain's CDR3 is CASSLSAPSHEQYF. The CDR3 coding sequence is TGTGCCAGCAGTTTATCGGCCCCGTCCCACGAGCAGTACTTC. V and J are TRBV27 and TRBJ2-7; no clear D. This CDR3 comprises 14 residues. Germline CDR1 and CDR2: MNHEY and SMNVEV (reference sequence). The V end was cut by 0 bases, the J end by 5 bases, with 11 bases between.

This clonotype was detected ten times or more. J is TRBJ2-7 and V is TRBV6-2 or TRBV6-3; unclear D gene. Trimming removed 3 bases from V and 1 base from J, with 10 bases in between. The CDR3 length is 14 residues. Germline V gives CDR1 MNHEY, CDR2 SVGEGT. CDR3 residues: CASSYSEFSYEQYF. In nucleotides, the CDR3 is TGTGCCAGCAGTTATTCCGAATTTTCCTACGAGCAGTACTTC.

This clonotype showed up just a few times. The J gene is TRBJ2-7, the V gene TRBV28, with 8 positions matching TRBD1. The V gene end was trimmed by 3 bases and the J gene end by 7 bases; junction bases not matched to a gene: 8. This CDR3 region has 14 residues. Germline V lookup: CDR1 MDHEN, CDR2 SYDVKM. The CDR3 here is CASSFETGVNEQYF. CDR3 nucleotides: TGTGCCAGCAGTTTCGAGACAGGGGTGAATGAGCAGTACTTC.

This chain connects TRBV7-2 to TRBJ2-5, with D perhaps matching TRBD2 (5 bases). Germline V lookup: CDR1 SGHTA, CDR2 FQGNSA. The CDR3 is made up of 15 amino acids. With 3 bases removed from V and 0 bases from J, the gap between germline ends came to 11 bases. CDR3 DNA: TGTGCCAGCAGCTTGAGGGTGAGGTACCAAGAGACCCAGTACTTC. Protein sequence: CASSLRVRYQETQYF.

Ten or more counts support this clonotype. The chain combines TRBV7-3 with TRBJ2-1, with 11 bases fitting TRBD2. The ends lost 5 bases at V and 9 bases at J; junction bases unmatched: 12. The CDR3 consists of 16 residues. The germline V gene encodes CDR1 SGHTA and CDR2 FQGTGA. The CDR3 protein is CASSPGLAGPRGEQFF. CDR3 in DNA: TGTGCCAGCAGCCCCGGACTAGCGGGTCCACGGGGTGAGCAGTTCTTC.

This clonotype was observed a handful of times. The chain employs TRBV7-9 and TRBJ1-3; D gene unclear. CDR1 is SEHNR, CDR2 FQNEAQ, per germline (reference sequence). V was shortened by 4 bases and J by 0 bases, with 7 bases between the two germline ends. CDR3 length: 14 amino acids. CDR3 residues: CASSSGYSGNTIYF. CDR3 DNA: TGTGCCAGCAGCTCGGGCTACTCTGGAAACACCATATATTTT.

The table lists this clonotype with many counts. The V gene is TRBV7-9, the J gene TRBJ2-1; the D gene is possibly TRBD1 (6 bases). CDR1 is SEHNR and CDR2 is FQNEAQ in the germline V gene (reference sequence). The CDR3 loop spans 14 amino acids. V lost 3 bases and J lost 8, with 14 bases in between. The CDR3 is CASSFLVQGYEQFF. In nucleotides, the CDR3 is TGTGCCAGCAGCTTTTTAGTTCAGGGGTATGAGCAGTTCTTC.

This clonotype was counted many times. The V call is TRBV11-2, the J call TRBJ2-7; possible D gene TRBD2, 6 bases. The CDR3 is made up of 13 amino acids. CDR1 and CDR2 from the germline V gene are SGHAT and FQNNGV. Trimming stripped 8 bases from V and 1 base from J, with 12 bases between. CDR3 DNA sequence: TGTGCCAGCGGGGGGACTCTTTCCTACGAGCAGTACTTC. Translation: CASGGTLSYEQYF. Filled out from reference TRBV11-2 and TRBJ2-7, the complete variable domain reads EAGVAQSPRYKIIEKRQSVAFWCNPISGHATLYWYQQILGQGPKLLIQFQNNGVVDDSQLPKDRFSAERLKGVDSTLKIQPAKLEDSAVYLCASGGTLSYEQYFGPGTRLTVT.

Points on this clonotype: Because it lacks the conserved phenylalanine or tryptophan at the end, this CDR3 is likely a read error. The DNA is left out, because the CDR3 cannot be placed on it with certainty; the CDR3 is given as TCRdb lists it. The V call is TRBV5-1, the J call TRBJ2-3; the tabulated D call, TRBD2, remains unverified against the DNA. Both ends counted, the CDR3 spans 16 residues. CDR1 is SGHRS, CDR2 YFSETQ, per germline. The CDR3 reads CASSFPTSGGTDTQYV.

This clonotype was counted many times. The CDR3 protein is CASSQERRTGSSYEQYF. The CDR3 nucleotides read TGTGCCAGCAGCCAAGAGAGGCGGACAGGGAGCTCCTACGAGCAGTACTTC. This chain connects TRBV14 to TRBJ2-7; 8 positions agree with TRBD1. The germline gives CDR1 SGHDN, CDR2 FVKESK. This CDR3 region has 17 residues. V gave up 0 bases and J gave up 0 bases; unmatched junction bases: 7.

This clonotype was picked up a small number of times. The chain combines TRBV7-9 with TRBJ1-2; D is unclear. Germline lookup yields CDR1 SEHNR and CDR2 FQNEAQ (reference sequence). This CDR3 comprises 14 residues. Trimming shortened V by 5 bases and J by 1 base, and 11 bases separated the two germline ends. CDR3 amino acids: CASSTPRGNYGYTF. DNA of the CDR3: TGTGCCAGCAGCACGCCGCGCGGTAACTATGGCTACACCTTC.

This clonotype was seen many times. The chain employs TRBV20-1 and TRBJ1-6; TRBD1 might be the D (5 bases). V gave up 0 bases and J gave up 2 bases, with 8 bases separating them. This CDR3 is 15 amino acids long. Germline loops: CDR1 DFQATT, CDR2 SNEGSKA (reference sequence). This CDR3 is CSARERGPYNSPLHF. The DNA for the CDR3 is TGCAGTGCTAGAGAGAGGGGACCCTATAATTCACCCCTCCACTTT.

This clonotype was picked up many times. The CDR3 is CASSPREGRNTGELFF. The CDR3 coding sequence is TGTGCCAGCAGCCCGAGGGAGGGTAGGAACACCGGGGAGCTGTTTTTT. The chain carries TRBV7-8 and TRBJ2-2; 7 nucleotides agree with TRBD2. Germline V gives CDR1 SGHVS, CDR2 FQNEAQ. This CDR3 region has 16 residues. V was pared by 5 bases and J by 1 base, with 7 bases of the junction left unmatched.

Of note for this clonotype: This may arise from a read error, as a much more abundant clone is one base away. The chain combines TRBV5-1 with TRBJ1-5, with a weak D call TRBD1 (5 bases). CDR3 size: 15 residues. The germline CDR1 and CDR2 sequences are SGHRS and YFSETQ. This CDR3 is CACSSEAGPNQPQHF. CDR3 sequence (DNA): TGCGCCTGCAGCTCGGAGGCAGGGCCGAATCAGCCCCAGCATTTT.

CDR3 in amino acids: CASSRSTGSSGANVLTF. The CDR3 DNA reads TGTGCCAGCTCACGATCGACAGGCAGCTCTGGGGCCAACGTCCTGACTTTC. This sequence joins TRBV18 and TRBJ2-6; maybe TRBD1 (6 bases). The CDR3 extends over 17 amino acids. The ends were cut back, 4 bases at V and 0 bases at J, with 13 bases in the middle. Per the germline V gene, CDR1 is KGHSH and CDR2 is LQKENI.